This passage covers 2 T cell receptor beta chains from one sample sequenced in a study of shared clonotypes between healthy human individuals. The method was immunoSEQ multiplex PCR; TCRdb's version includes in-frame clones alone and lacks a portion of them. Of some 2,100,000 clones listed, nearly 97% are singletons. Sequencing input: naive CD4+ T cells sorted from blood. Subset of the sample: CD45RA+ positively selected. The receptor source for this set is a man aged 18 to 30 in good health.

The genes are TRBV30 and TRBJ1-5; D is ambiguous. The V gene lost 1 base and the J gene lost 7 bases, with 11 bases spanning the gap. There are 13 residues in the CDR3. Germline assignment: CDR1 GTSNPN and CDR2 SVGIG (reference sequence). CDR3 coding DNA: TGTGCCTGGAGTGACGGCCCGGGGCAGCCCCAGCATTTT. Its protein product is CAWSDGPGQPQHF.

The rearrangement joins TRBV6-5 to TRBJ2-5; TRBD2 matches at 7 bases. This CDR3 is 14 amino acids long. Germline V CDR1 and CDR2: MNHEY, SVGAGI. J gave up 0 bases and V 5 bases, and 3 bases lay outside the gene matches. The CDR3: CASSPAGYQETQYF. The CDR3 DNA reads as TGTGCCAGCAGTCCAGCGGGGTACCAAGAGACCCAGTACTTC.